This T cell receptor beta chain was sequenced for a study of blood T cell repertoires in COVID-19. Study-level background: The study drew acute and convalescent COVID-19 samples from the United States, Italy and Spain. T cells, B-cell-depleted T cells, or PBMCs provided the cDNA or gDNA that served as material.

This clone was detected once. The CDR3 sequence is 14 residues long. The germline gives CDR1 KGHSH, CDR2 LQKENI. Trimming at V came to 4 bases and at J to 4 bases, leaving 7 bases not matched to a gene. In the original workflow: Amplified reference gene primers provided the basis for estimating nucleated cell counts. TCRdb's table, derived via immunoSEQ multiplex PCR, lists solely in-frame clones and lacks some. V and J calls and clone size are copied from that table; D and trimming were computed from the DNA. The repertoire has 53,000 or so clones, roughly 84% of them found once; the top ten carry 17%.

Material for sequencing was peripheral blood. The V gene is TRBV18, the J gene TRBJ2-7; 7 bases align to TRBD1. The origin of this receptor is a man between 70 and 80 years old with active COVID-19. CDR3 sequence: CASSRAGTEYEQYF. The CDR3 coding sequence is TGTGCCAGCTCACGGGCCGGGACAGAATACGAGCAGTACTTC.